The present T cell receptor (beta chain) was sequenced within a study of CD8 T cells in Susac syndrome. As for the study in general: Patients with Susac syndrome were, at the time of blood collection, therapy-naive, maintained on corticosteroids, or maintained on intravenous immunoglobulin alone.

The CDR3 is made up of 13 amino acids. The ends lost 6 bases at V and 3 bases at J; junction bases unmatched: 8. CDR1 is DFQATT and CDR2 is SNEGSKA in the germline V gene (reference sequence). General study points: The relatively small number of individuals in the TCR sequencing and HLA analysis was acknowledged by the study.

This clonotype appeared once. Its antigen is as yet unknown. Through negative isolation, CD4+ and CD8+ T cells were obtained, while TEMRA cells were enriched using FACS. Reverse transcription of 0.5 to 1 ug RNA used random hexamers. By means of immunoSEQ multiplex PCR, TCR beta CDR3 spanning 54 Vbeta and 13 Jbeta underwent amplification. TCRdb re-derived calls from the immunoSEQ multiplex PCR reads in MiXCR, one entry per CDR3 protein. The table shows 210,000 or so distinct CDR3 sequences, with 94% occurring only once. The rearrangement joins TRBV20-1 to TRBJ2-7, with TRBD1 matching 7 bases. Sequenced material: CD4+ T cells from PBMCs. The clonotype originates from a human donor with Susac syndrome. The CDR3 coding sequence is TGCAGTGCCCCCGGACAGGTTATCTACGAGCAGTACTTC. It is translated as CSAPGQVIYEQYF.